The rows below give T cell receptor beta chains drawn from one sample of a study of blood T cell repertoires in COVID-19. The assay was immunoSEQ multiplex PCR, and TCRdb's table has in-frame clones only and misses some. Among 60,000 to 70,000 clones, 70% to 85% were seen once, and the ten largest hold 5% to 8%. Sequencing was carried out using peripheral blood. The receptors here all came from a man between 60 and 75 years old with acute or convalescent COVID-19. The CDR3 runs from the conserved cysteine through the conserved F or W. Clone size appears in some rows only: once, few, many, or a class for an expanded clone.

J gene: TRBJ1-4
V gene: TRBV27
clone size: .
CDR3 protein: CASTHYTGTGQEKLFF

J gene: TRBJ2-3
V gene: TRBV5-1
clone size: .
CDR3 protein: CASGPGLSTDTQYF

J gene: TRBJ1-1
V gene: TRBV19
clone size: .
CDR3 protein: CASTRGLDTEAFF

J gene: TRBJ2-3
V gene: TRBV4-2
clone size: .
CDR3 protein: CASSQEGQAGWGFPDTQYF

J gene: TRBJ2-5
V gene: TRBV14
clone size: .
CDR3 protein: CASSLGGGTLLGTQYF

J gene: TRBJ1-5
V gene: TRBV24-1
clone size: .
CDR3 protein: CATSVDRDDQPQHF

J gene: TRBJ2-7
V gene: TRBV7-9
clone size: many
CDR3 protein: CASSFRSYEQYF

J gene: TRBJ2-3
V gene: TRBV10-3
clone size: .
CDR3 protein: CAISEGGGRIWNTQYF

J gene: TRBJ1-2
V gene: TRBV4-1
clone size: .
CDR3 protein: CASSPQETGINYGYTF

J gene: TRBJ1-3
V gene: TRBV6-1
clone size: .
CDR3 protein: CASSESSQGRNTIYF

J gene: TRBJ2-5
V gene: TRBV20-1
clone size: once
CDR3 protein: CSALHGETQYF

J gene: TRBJ1-1
V gene: TRBV7-2
clone size: .
CDR3 protein: CASSLDRGEAFF

J gene: TRBJ2-5
V gene: TRBV7-8
clone size: .
CDR3 protein: CASSQRTGLWETQYF

J gene: TRBJ1-3
V gene: TRBV29-1
clone size: once
CDR3 protein: CSVGLLSGNTIYF

J gene: TRBJ2-5
V gene: TRBV3-1/TRBV3-2
clone size: .
CDR3 protein: CASSQDRGTRGSQYF

J gene: TRBJ2-3
V gene: TRBV9
clone size: .
CDR3 protein: CASSPGYGDTQYF